The 22 T cell receptor beta chains below all came from one sample that was sequenced in a study of T-cell memory formation after mild COVID-19. TCRdb re-analysed the 5' RACE reads in MiXCR, keeping a single row per CDR3 protein. The repertoire consists of 450,000 or so distinct CDR3 sequences, with 25% occurring once and the leading ten covering around an eighth. Sequencing input: PBMCs or a T cell subset sorted from them (not recorded which). All receptors derive from an adult woman who had mild COVID-19 (a few samples of this study predate the infection). Cell type and time point are not known.

This chain uses TRBV29-1 with TRBJ2-1; 11 bases are shared with TRBD2. The germline V gene has CDR1 SQVTM and CDR2 ANQGSEA. CDR3 length equals 14 residues. Trimming removed 4 bases from V and 6 bases from J; junction bases left unmatched: 5. The CDR3, as DNA: TGCAGCGTTGGGCTAGCGGGAGGCGTCAATGAGCAGTTCTTC. This codes for CSVGLAGGVNEQFF.

In this sample, this clonotype turned up a few times. The chain uses TRBV20-1 and TRBJ1-2; D remains ambiguous. The CDR3 consists of 17 residues. V was trimmed by 6 bases and J by 7 bases, leaving 30 bases between them. Per germline, CDR1 DFQATT and CDR2 SNEGSKA (reference sequence). The CDR3 loop reads CSAPHSGGPVLSGGYTF. The CDR3 region has the DNA TGCAGTGCCCCACATTCGGGTGGTCCTGTGCTTAGCGGTGGCTACACCTTC.

This clonotype was seen a handful of times. The chain combines TRBV5-4 with TRBJ2-3, with D possibly matching TRBD2 (6 bases). V lost 4 bases and J lost 2, with 14 bases in between. The CDR3 is 15 residues long. Per germline, CDR1 SGHNT and CDR2 YYREEE (reference sequence). This chain's CDR3 is CASSPPGLSTDTQYF. For the CDR3, the DNA is TGTGCCAGCAGCCCCCCGGGACTTTCCACAGATACGCAGTATTTT.

This clonotype showed up just once. The CDR3 region is CASSYPSGSSGRMGELFF. In nucleotides, the CDR3 is TGTGCCAGCAGTTACCCCTCTGGAAGTAGCGGGAGAATGGGGGAGCTGTTTTTT. The chain is built from TRBV6-6 and TRBJ2-2; TRBD2 agrees at 9 bases. Trimming at V came to 2 bases and at J to 8 bases, leaving 15 bases not matched to a gene. The CDR3 is 18 residues long. Germline-derived CDR1 and CDR2 are MNHNY and SVGAGI (reference sequence).

This clonotype was counted between two and nine times. This sequence joins TRBV5-1 and TRBJ2-1, with D perhaps TRBD2 (6 bases). The CDR3 sequence is 15 residues long. V gave up 0 bases and J gave up 0 bases, with 7 bases separating them. Germline V lookup: CDR1 SGHRS, CDR2 YFSETQ. CDR3 in DNA: TGCGCCAGCAGCTTGGAGACTAGCTCCTACAATGAGCAGTTCTTC. Protein sequence: CASSLETSSYNEQFF.

This chain links TRBV19 with TRBJ2-7, with 11 bases matching TRBD2. Germline CDR1 LNHDA, CDR2 SQIVND (reference sequence). This CDR3 contains 14 residues. V trimming: 1 base; J trimming: 6 bases; junction bases outside the gene matches: 2. The CDR3: CASSIVAGGAEQYF. CDR3 nucleotides: TGTGCCAGTAGTATAGTAGCGGGAGGGGCCGAGCAGTACTTC.

The chain joins TRBV20-1 to TRBJ1-6, with TRBD1 as a possible D gene (5 bases). Trimming removed 0 bases at V and 5 bases at J, with 11 bases between. The CDR3 totals 15 residues. Germline loops: CDR1 DFQATT, CDR2 SNEGSKA (reference sequence). CDR3 region: CSARDGRGHNSPLHF. The CDR3, as DNA: TGCAGTGCTAGAGACGGAAGGGGCCATAATTCACCCCTCCACTTT.

The V and J genes are TRBV12-3 or TRBV12-4 and TRBJ1-1, with 7 bases aligning to TRBD1. The ends lost 5 bases at V and 3 bases at J; junction bases unmatched: 6. CDR3 length equals 14 residues. The DNA of the CDR3 is TGTGCCAGCAGTGAAAGACAGGGCTACACTGAAGCTTTCTTT. This encodes CASSERQGYTEAFF.

The sample holds a few counts of this clonotype. The chain combines TRBV29-1 with TRBJ1-2, with unresolved D. Germline values: CDR1 SQVTM, CDR2 ANQGSEA. The CDR3 runs to 16 residues. V lost 1 base and J 4 bases, leaving 19 bases between the germline ends. This chain's CDR3 is CSVEVGRPLTTYGYTF. The DNA of the CDR3 is TGCAGCGTTGAAGTTGGCAGGCCCCTAACTACCTATGGCTACACCTTC.

This clonotype was found a few times. The chain links TRBV15 to TRBJ2-5, with 7 positions matching TRBD1. CDR3 length equals 17 residues. V lost 3 bases, J lost 1 base, and 11 bases stayed unmatched. Germline V gene lookup returns CDR1 LNHNV and CDR2 YYDKDF (reference sequence). The chain's CDR3 is CATSRKLTGTAQETQYF. As DNA, the CDR3 is TGTGCCACCAGCAGGAAGCTAACCGGGACAGCCCAAGAGACCCAGTACTTC.

This clonotype was observed a handful of times. This sequence joins TRBV7-2 and TRBJ2-3; no clear D gene. Germline CDR1 and CDR2: SGHTA and FQGNSA. The CDR3 totals 12 residues. The V gene lost 5 bases and the J gene lost 2 bases, with 5 bases spanning the gap. CDR3 region: CASSTYTDTQYF. In nucleotides, the CDR3 is TGTGCCAGCAGCACCTACACAGATACGCAGTATTTT.

The rearrangement joins TRBV5-1 to TRBJ2-2, with 9 bases that match TRBD1. V was pared by 1 base and J by 4 bases, with 5 bases of the junction left unmatched. Looked up from germline, CDR1 is SGHRS and CDR2 is YFSETQ. This CDR3 contains 16 residues. The CDR3 region has the DNA TGCGCCAGCAGCTTGACAGGGGGCCAGGGCACCGGGGAGCTGTTTTTT. Residues: CASSLTGGQGTGELFF.

This clonotype was observed a few times. V usage is TRBV29-1 and J usage is TRBJ2-1, with 8 positions matching TRBD1. Looked up from germline, CDR1 is SQVTM and CDR2 is ANQGSEA. The CDR3 has 14 residues. J was trimmed by 5 bases and V by 5 bases; bases with no gene match: 8. The CDR3 DNA reads TGCAGCGTTCAGGGCAGGGGGCCGCACAATGAGCAGTTCTTC. Amino acid sequence: CSVQGRGPHNEQFF.

This clonotype came up a few times. The V and J genes are TRBV5-1 and TRBJ1-4, with no clear D. Germline loops: CDR1 SGHRS, CDR2 YFSETQ. The CDR3 contains 12 residues. V lost 5 bases to trimming and J lost 7 bases, with 9 bases between them. The CDR3 spells CASRRQSEKLFF. For the CDR3, the DNA is TGCGCCAGCAGGAGGCAAAGTGAAAAACTGTTTTTT.

The chain joins TRBV6-5 to TRBJ2-7; 7 bases line up with TRBD1. Germline CDR1 is MNHEY and CDR2 is SVGAGI. This CDR3 contains 16 residues. With V trimmed by 2 bases and J by 0 bases, 7 bases remained unmatched. The CDR3 bases are TGTGCCAGCAGTTACGCTTCGACAGGGATCTCCTACGAGCAGTACTTC. Encoded protein: CASSYASTGISYEQYF.

This sequence joins TRBV19 and TRBJ1-1, with unresolved D. The CDR3 covers 13 residues. V was pared by 3 bases and J by 4 bases, with 9 bases between. Looked up from germline, CDR1 is LNHDA and CDR2 is SQIVND (reference sequence). This CDR3 is CASSMERATEAFF. Here the CDR3 DNA reads TGTGCCAGTAGTATGGAACGAGCCACTGAAGCTTTCTTT.

This clonotype has just a few counts. V gene TRBV24-1 combines with J gene TRBJ2-2; D gene unclear. Between the trimmed V and J ends, which lost 3 bases and 4 bases, there was a span of 11 bases. The length of the CDR3 is 15 residues. Germline values: CDR1 KGHDR, CDR2 SFDVKD. In DNA, the CDR3 is TGTGCCACCAGTGATGGGATACAAGGCACCGGGGAGCTGTTTTTT. This sequence encodes CATSDGIQGTGELFF.

The V gene is TRBV28, the J gene TRBJ2-1, with D perhaps matching TRBD1 or TRBD2 (5 bases each). The CDR3 loop spans 17 amino acids. Trimming removed 4 bases at V and 4 bases at J, with 20 bases between. Germline assignment: CDR1 MDHEN and CDR2 SYDVKM. CDR3 sequence (DNA): TGTGCCAGCAGTTATACCCGGGGACGGCGACTTTACAATGAGCAGTTCTTC. This encodes CASSYTRGRRLYNEQFF.

V gene TRBV19 combines with J gene TRBJ2-3; possibly TRBD2 for D (6 bases). Germline lookup yields CDR1 LNHDA and CDR2 SQIVND (reference sequence). V gave up 3 bases and J gave up 2 bases, with 15 bases separating them. The CDR3 has 16 residues. The CDR3 DNA reads as TGTGCCAGTAGTATCAGGAGTAGCGGTTACACAGATACGCAGTATTTT. This translates into CASSIRSSGYTDTQYF.

J is TRBJ2-2 and V is TRBV5-4, with 11 bases identical to TRBD2. The V and J ends lost 4 bases and 8 bases, in that order; junction bases with no gene match: 7. CDR1 and CDR2 (germline): SGHNT, YYREEE (reference sequence). The CDR3 is 15 residues long. The CDR3 region is CASSLTSGDRGELFF. In DNA, the CDR3 is TGTGCCAGCAGCCTGACTAGCGGGGATCGGGGGGAGCTGTTTTTT.

This clonotype was observed a handful of times. This rearrangement joins TRBV5-5 to TRBJ2-7, with 7 bases matching TRBD2. The CDR3 is 16 residues long. Trimming removed 4 bases from V and 1 base from J; junction bases left unmatched: 11. The germline V gene encodes CDR1 SGHKS and CDR2 YYEKEE (reference sequence). CDR3 region: CASSRWGTKGSYEQYF. DNA of the CDR3: TGTGCCAGCAGCCGCTGGGGGACTAAGGGGTCCTACGAGCAGTACTTC.

This clonotype was observed a handful of times. CDR3 in DNA: TGCGCCAGCAGCCAAGACACAGGGGGAAATGAGCAGTTCTTC. It specifies CASSQDTGGNEQFF. This chain links TRBV4-3 with TRBJ2-1; the match to TRBD1 covers 8 bases. Germline V gene lookup returns CDR1 LGHNA and CDR2 YSLEER. V trimming: 0 bases; J trimming: 7 bases; junction bases outside the gene matches: 2. The CDR3 sequence is 14 residues long.